A selection of T cell receptor beta chains follows, all from one sample in a study of T-cell memory formation after mild COVID-19. Each CDR3 protein is one row after TCRdb ran MiXCR on the 5' RACE reads. There are 170,000 or so distinct CDR3 sequences in the sample; roughly 31% occur only once, and 12% lies in the top ten. The sequenced material came from PBMCs or a T cell subset sorted from them (not recorded which). The receptor source for this set is an adult woman who had mild COVID-19 (a few samples of this study predate the infection). Cell type and time point are not known. The CDR3 runs from the conserved cysteine through the conserved F or W. The D gene is left open where the match is weak. Where a row states a size, it is once, few, many or the class of an expanded clone; other rows omit it.

V: TRBV2
D: -
J: TRBJ2-2
size: -
DNA: TGTGCCAGCAGTCCGACTCCTCCGAACACCGGGGAGCTGTTTTTT
CDR3: CASSPTPPNTGELFF

V: TRBV18
D: TRBD1
J: TRBJ2-7
size: -
DNA: TGTGCCAGCTCACGTGACAGGGTCCACGAGCAGTACTTC
CDR3: CASSRDRVHEQYF

V: TRBV7-9
D: -
J: TRBJ2-1
size: many
DNA: TGTGCCAGCAGCTATTTAGGGGAACAGGGCAATGATGAGCAGTTCTTC
CDR3: CASSYLGEQGNDEQFF

V: TRBV5-4
D: -
J: TRBJ2-2
size: few
DNA: TGTGCCAGCAGCTTCAGACTGACGGACGGGGAGCTGTTTTTT
CDR3: CASSFRLTDGELFF

V: TRBV5-1
D: -
J: TRBJ2-1
size: -
DNA: TGCGCCAGCACCAAAATGACGGGGGACTCCTACAATGAGCAGTTCTTC
CDR3: CASTKMTGDSYNEQFF

V: TRBV2
D: TRBD2
J: TRBJ2-1
size: few
DNA: TGTGCCAGCAGTCCACTAGCGGGGGCTCACCTTTACAATGAGCAGTTCTTC
CDR3: CASSPLAGAHLYNEQFF

V: TRBV5-1
D: -
J: TRBJ1-4
size: -
DNA: TGCGCCAGCAGCTTCGGCCCCCCGGCGGAAAAACTGTTTTTT
CDR3: CASSFGPPAEKLFF

V: TRBV21-1
D: -
J: TRBJ2-7
size: once
DNA: TGTGCCAGCAGCAAAGGCCGACAGGGCTACGAGCAGTACTTC
CDR3: CASSKGRQGYEQYF

V: TRBV10-3
D: -
J: TRBJ2-7
size: few
DNA: TGTGCCATCGGAGGGCGGACTACCAACGAGCAGTACTTC
CDR3: CAIGGRTTNEQYF

V: TRBV7-8
D: -
J: TRBJ2-1
size: few
DNA: TGTGCCAGCAGAGAGAGGCGCCGGGACAAATTTTACAATGAGCAGTTCTTC
CDR3: CASRERRRDKFYNEQFF

V: TRBV30
D: -
J: TRBJ2-3
size: -
DNA: TGTGCCCAGAACGTGGGGCGAATCTCCCGGGCGCAGTATTTT
CDR3: CAQNVGRISRAQYF

V: TRBV18
D: -
J: TRBJ2-3
size: -
DNA: TGTGCCAGCTCACCAGTCACAGATACGCAGTATTTT
CDR3: CASSPVTDTQYF